This T cell receptor beta chain was captured by sequencing in a study of blood T cell repertoires in COVID-19. Whole-study context: T cells, B-cell-depleted T cells, or PBMCs provided the cDNA or gDNA that served as material.

V trimming: 4 bases; J trimming: 11 bases; junction bases outside the gene matches: 13. This CDR3 has 16 residues. Germline CDR1 reads SNHLY; CDR2 reads FYNNEI. Individuals drawn from about 26 US areas were roughly 18 to 95 years old. Donors were grouped by their self-reported clinical history. Some clones are missing from TCRdb's copy, which holds only in-frame ones; the method was immunoSEQ multiplex PCR. The profile shows roughly 250,000 clones, about nine tenths of them singletons. This chain uses TRBV2 with TRBJ1-4, with 10 bases aligning to TRBD1. The source of this sequence is a woman aged 25 to 39 with acute COVID-19. The sequencing sample was made of PBMCs or T cells enriched from blood (not recorded which). The CDR3 loop reads CASSVIGDRGGGKLFF. The DNA of the CDR3 is TGTGCCAGCAGTGTCATAGGGGACAGGGGTGGTGGGAAACTGTTTTTT.